The 28 T cell receptor beta chains in this list originate from one sample, sequenced in a study of blood T cells in healthy people across ages. A second 7 to 11 cycle PCR used barcoded and J-beta primers. In TCRdb, the 5' RACE reads were re-called with MiXCR into one record per CDR3 protein. The sample gives about 1,000,000 distinct CDR3 sequences, under 55% of which show up once; approximately 17% is in the top ten. Sequenced input: blood. These receptors all stem from an older woman in good health.

This clonotype showed up just a few times. This sequence joins TRBV10-2 and TRBJ2-7; the match to TRBD2 covers 10 bases. CDR3 size: 14 residues. V lost 6 bases and J lost 0; bases outside the gene matches: 2. Per germline, CDR1 WSHSY and CDR2 SAAADI. Here the CDR3 DNA reads TGCGCCAGCAGACTAGCGGGGAGCTCCTACGAGCAGTACTTC. Its translation is CASRLAGSSYEQYF.

The chain is built from TRBV12-3 or TRBV12-4 and TRBJ2-2, with D perhaps matching TRBD1 (5 bases). CDR3 length equals 13 residues. V lost 8 bases, J lost 6 bases, and 13 bases lay in between. The DNA for the CDR3 is TGTGCCAGCGCTCCGACAGTTCCCGGGGAGCTGTTTTTT. Translating it yields CASAPTVPGELFF.

CDR3 residues: CASSLVPQARSTEAFF. As DNA, the CDR3 is TGTGCCAGCAGCCTCGTCCCCCAAGCGCGGAGCACTGAAGCTTTCTTT. The chain recombines TRBV21-1 with TRBJ1-1. TRBV21-1 is reported as a pseudogene. This CDR3 region has 16 residues.

The chain carries TRBV20-1 and TRBJ2-3, with D unclear. Looked up from germline, CDR1 is DFQATT and CDR2 is SNEGSKA (reference sequence). The CDR3 has 16 residues. Trimming removed 5 bases at V and 2 bases at J, with 20 bases between. The CDR3 DNA follows: TGCAGTGCTGGAGCCCCCCCTAGTCCCTCCACAGATACGCAGTATTTT. Translating gives CSAGAPPSPSTDTQYF.

The rearrangement uses TRBV29-1 and TRBJ2-1; 14 bases map to TRBD2. V was clipped by 0 bases and J by 10 bases; unmatched bases: 8. This CDR3 is 16 amino acids long. Germline assignment: CDR1 SQVTM and CDR2 ANQGSEA. The CDR3 here is CSVEDPGLAGVREQFF. The CDR3 nucleotides are TGCAGCGTTGAAGACCCGGGACTAGCGGGAGTAAGAGAGCAGTTCTTC.

J is TRBJ2-4 and V is TRBV12-3 or TRBV12-4; 14 bases line up with TRBD2. TRBJ2-5 explains the end of the DNA better; the J call may be wrong. The CDR3 totals 16 residues. CDR3 residues: CASSGGLAGVGETQYF. DNA for the CDR3: TGTGCCAGCAGTGGGGGACTAGCGGGAGTTGGGGAGACCCAGTACTTC.

This clonotype was detected ten times or more. This chain uses TRBV20-1 with TRBJ2-3; D may be TRBD1 (7 bases). V lost 3 bases, J lost 2 bases, and 12 bases lay in between. This CDR3 has 14 amino acids. Germline CDR1 and CDR2: DFQATT and SNEGSKA (reference sequence). CDR3 protein: CSASRGTDTDTQYF. CDR3 in DNA: TGCAGTGCTAGTCGCGGGACAGACACAGATACGCAGTATTTT.

The V and J genes are TRBV21-1 and TRBJ2-1; TRBD1 is the table's D call, not checked against the DNA. TRBV21-1 is an annotated pseudogene. This CDR3 has 19 residues. The chain's CDR3 is CASSKNQGRGTCSYNEQFF. The CDR3, as DNA: TGTGCCAGCAGCAAAAACCAAGGCAGGGGGACCTGTTCCTACAATGAGCAGTTCTTC.

This clonotype was seen only a few times. The chain joins TRBV3-1 to TRBJ2-6, with 12 bases identical to TRBD2. Trimming took 1 base from V and 4 from J; bases not matched to a gene: 2. Germline V gene sequence: CDR1 LGHDT, CDR2 YNNKEL (reference sequence). This CDR3 has 17 residues. The CDR3 here is CASSQGLAGVGANVLTF. The DNA of the CDR3 is TGTGCCAGCAGCCAAGGACTAGCGGGAGTCGGGGCCAACGTCCTGACTTTC. Looking up the rest from reference TRBV3-1 and TRBJ2-6 gives the full variable domain: DTAVSQTPKYLVTQMGNDKSIKCEQNLGHDTMYWYKQDSKKFLKIMFSYNNKELIINETVPNRFSPKSPDKAHLNLHINSLELGDSAVYFCASSQGLAGVGANVLTFGAGSRLTVL.

The table lists this clonotype with a few counts. This sequence joins TRBV6-1 and TRBJ1-4; D not certain. V dropped 11 bases and J dropped 0 bases, with 7 bases sitting between them. Germline V gives CDR1 MNHNS, CDR2 SASEGT. The CDR3 length is 12 residues. CDR3 sequence: CAVSATNEKLFF. The CDR3 nucleotides read TGTGCCGTGTCGGCAACTAATGAAAAACTGTTTTTT.

This clonotype came up a few times. This chain connects TRBV6-2 or TRBV6-3 to TRBJ2-1; unclear D gene. CDR1 MNHEY and CDR2 SVGEGT come from the germline V gene. There are 14 residues in the CDR3. Trimming took off 0 bases at V and 2 bases at J, with 5 bases between the two ends. CDR3: CASSYSATYNEQFF. As DNA, the CDR3 is TGTGCCAGCAGTTACTCCGCTACCTACAATGAGCAGTTCTTC.

The chain has TRBV3-1 and TRBJ2-5; D assignment may be TRBD1 or TRBD2 (6 bases each). This CDR3 region has 15 residues. The V end lost 7 bases, the J end lost 4 bases, and 19 bases lay between the germline ends. Germline V CDR1 and CDR2: LGHDT, YNNKEL (reference sequence). CDR3 in amino acids: CASTPYGGTTETQYF. In DNA form, the CDR3 reads TGTGCCAGCACCCCATACGGGGGCACAACAGAGACCCAGTACTTC.

J is TRBJ2-1 and V is TRBV20-1, with D unresolved. Per the germline V gene, CDR1 is DFQATT and CDR2 is SNEGSKA (reference sequence). V was cut by 3 bases and J by 8 bases, with 8 bases left in between. This CDR3 contains 11 residues. The CDR3 protein is CSASESHEQFF. The DNA for the CDR3 is TGCAGTGCTAGCGAGAGCCATGAGCAGTTCTTC.

This chain links TRBV6-1 with TRBJ2-3; possibly TRBD2 for D (6 bases). The V end was cut by 2 bases, the J end by 0 bases, with 9 bases between. The germline V gene has CDR1 MNHNS and CDR2 SASEGT. This CDR3 region has 15 residues. The CDR3 nucleotides read TGTGCCAGCAGTGAATTGAGCGGGAGCACAGATACGCAGTATTTT. This codes for CASSELSGSTDTQYF.

The genes are TRBV6-6 and TRBJ2-1; D is possibly TRBD2 (6 bases). The CDR3 is made up of 17 amino acids. V lost 5 bases and J lost 0, with 17 bases in between. In germline, CDR1 is MNHNY, CDR2 SVGAGI (reference sequence). CDR3 bases: TGTGCCAGCAGTCCCCCCGGGACTGGTTTCTCCTACAATGAGCAGTTCTTC. Its protein is CASSPPGTGFSYNEQFF.

This chain links TRBV4-2 with TRBJ2-1, with D hard to call. Trimming left V 9 bases short and J 1 base short, with 19 bases between. Germline V lookup: CDR1 LGHNA, CDR2 YNFKEQ. The length of the CDR3 is 16 residues. The CDR3 DNA reads TGTGCCAGAAGCTCGAGGAACTCGATATCCTACAATGAGCAGTTCTTC. Residues: CARSSRNSISYNEQFF.

The rearrangement joins TRBV6-6 to TRBJ2-1; 7 bases line up with TRBD2. V shed 0 bases, J shed 15 bases, and the junction held 2 bases outside the gene matches. CDR3 length: 11 residues. Germline CDR1 and CDR2: MNHNY and SVGAGI (reference sequence). The DNA of the CDR3 is TGTGCCAGCAGTTACTCGGGGGGGGTGTTCTTC. Translating gives CASSYSGGVFF.

The gene calls are TRBV7-8 and TRBJ2-1; possibly TRBD2 for D (6 bases). The V end lost 5 bases, the J end lost 1 base, and 21 bases lay between the germline ends. The CDR3 contains 18 residues. Germline-derived CDR1 and CDR2 are SGHVS and FQNEAQ. CDR3 sequence: CASSHFTASALSYNEQFF. The CDR3 DNA reads TGTGCCAGCAGCCACTTTACGGCTAGCGCTTTGTCCTACAATGAGCAGTTCTTC. The entire variable domain, with the rest obtained from reference TRBV7-8 and TRBJ2-1, is as follows: GAGVSQSPRYKVAKRGQDVALRCDPISGHVSLFWYQQALGQGPEFLTYFQNEAQLDKSGLPSDRFFAERPEGSVSTLKIQRTQQEDSAVYLCASSHFTASALSYNEQFFGPGTRLTVL.

The chain employs TRBV4-1 and TRBJ2-4; TRBD2 matches at 10 bases. The closer fit of TRBJ2-7 to the DNA end suggests the J call may be wrong. Germline V gene lookup returns CDR1 MGHRA and CDR2 YSYEKL. CDR3 length: 17 amino acids. CDR3 region: CASSQDRKREGSYEQYF. The DNA of the CDR3 is TGCGCCAGCAGCCAAGATCGGAAGCGGGAGGGGTCCTACGAGCAGTACTTC.

The chain links TRBV15 to TRBJ2-1; 8 nucleotides align to TRBD2. CDR1 is LNHNV and CDR2 is YYDKDF in the germline V gene (reference sequence). This CDR3 spans 15 amino acids. The trim removed 4 bases at V and 4 bases at J, leaving 6 bases unmatched. In nucleotides, the CDR3 is TGTGCCACCAGCAAAGGGCGCGGGGGGTACAATGAGCAGTTCTTC. Translation: CATSKGRGGYNEQFF.

The chain's CDR3 is CSASPLESSYNEQFF. The CDR3 DNA reads TGCAGTGCTAGCCCACTAGAAAGCTCCTACAATGAGCAGTTCTTC. The chain uses TRBV20-1 and TRBJ2-1; the D gene is possibly TRBD2 (5 bases). Germline V gene data show CDR1 as DFQATT and CDR2 as SNEGSKA (reference sequence). Trimming removed 3 bases from V and 0 bases from J, with 12 bases in between. CDR3 length equals 15 residues.

A few counts support this clonotype. This chain joins TRBV11-2 and TRBJ1-1; D remains unclear. The germline V gene has CDR1 SGHAT and CDR2 FQNNGV. The CDR3 spans 11 residues. Trimming stripped 5 bases from V and 8 bases from J, with 9 bases between. In DNA form, the CDR3 reads TGTGCCAGCAGCCCGGATTACGAAGCTTTCTTT. Translation: CASSPDYEAFF.

This clonotype was observed a few times. This chain links TRBV7-3 with TRBJ2-1; the match to TRBD2 covers 8 bases. This CDR3 is built from 16 residues. In germline, CDR1 is SGHTA, CDR2 FQGTGA. V lost 5 bases to trimming and J lost 6 bases; unmatched junction nucleotides: 12. Written as DNA, the CDR3 is TGTGCCAGCAGCAGCAATACCGGGACTAGTCTCAATGAGCAGTTCTTC. Amino acids: CASSSNTGTSLNEQFF.

This sequence joins TRBV2 and TRBJ2-7; no definite D call. The V and J ends lost 2 bases and 3 bases respectively, with 11 bases between them. The germline gives CDR1 SNHLY, CDR2 FYNNEI. This CDR3 comprises 14 residues. The CDR3 coding sequence is TGTGCCAGCAGTGAACGTAGGATGAACTACGAGCAGTACTTC. Its translation is CASSERRMNYEQYF.

This clonotype occurred many times. The J gene is TRBJ2-7, the V gene TRBV6-6; D is ambiguous. The V and J ends lost 6 bases and 2 bases respectively, with 8 bases between them. CDR3 length: 12 residues. Germline V CDR1 and CDR2: MNHNY, SVGAGI (reference sequence). In DNA form, the CDR3 reads TGTGCCAGCAGCGATCGAACCTACGAGCAGTACTTC. This encodes CASSDRTYEQYF.

This clonotype was observed at least ten times. The V gene is TRBV3-1, the J gene TRBJ1-1; 7 bases are a match to TRBD1. The CDR3 has 15 amino acids. The J segment lost 9 bases and the V segment lost 0 bases, leaving 10 bases of the junction unmatched. In germline, CDR1 is LGHDT, CDR2 YNNKEL (reference sequence). The CDR3, as DNA: TGTGCCAGCAGCCAAGATTGGCAGGGGGGACTTAAAGCTTTCTTT. Translating gives CASSQDWQGGLKAFF.

J is TRBJ2-3 and V is TRBV5-8; tentatively, D is TRBD1 (5 bases). Trimming removed 3 bases from V and 3 bases from J, with 11 bases in between. CDR1 and CDR2 from the germline V gene are SGHTS and YDEGEE. The CDR3 spans 14 residues. This CDR3 is CASSSGLWTDTQYF. The CDR3 DNA is TGTGCCAGCAGCTCAGGGTTGTGGACAGATACGCAGTATTTT.

The J gene is TRBJ1-2, the V gene TRBV2; D remains ambiguous. The V end was cut by 1 base, the J end by 4 bases, with 13 bases between. This CDR3 region has 15 residues. Germline CDR1 SNHLY, CDR2 FYNNEI. This CDR3 is CASSEVRRVGYGYTF. CDR3 coding DNA: TGTGCCAGCAGTGAAGTTCGGAGGGTGGGCTATGGCTACACCTTC.